A single sample gave rise to the 24 T cell receptor beta chains below, sequenced in a study of T cells expressing NK-cell markers. TCRdb processed the 5' RACE reads again and assigns one entry to each CDR3 protein, with no DNA. The listing contains about 260,000 distinct CDR3 sequences. Sequencing was carried out using blood T cells: a sorted CD56 or NKG2C T cell subset, CD4+ or CD8+ T cells, or bulk PBMC T cells (not recorded which). These TCRs come from a young man in good health.

This chain joins TRBV4-1 and TRBJ1-4; without DNA, the TCRdb call of TRBD1 cannot be checked. Germline-derived CDR1 and CDR2 are MGHRA and YSYEKL. There are 14 residues in the CDR3. CDR3 region: CASSYRSLNEKLFF.

The CDR3 region is CASSYSAGGNSPLHF. V gene TRBV6-2 or TRBV6-3 combines with J gene TRBJ1-6. CDR3 length: 15 amino acids. Germline V gene data show CDR1 as MNHEY and CDR2 as SVGEGT.

CDR3 sequence reads: CASSRNVDWANTGELFF. V usage is TRBV5-1 and J usage is TRBJ2-2; the TCRdb call, TRBD2, lacks DNA for checking. The CDR3 runs to 17 residues. Germline lookup yields CDR1 SGHRS and CDR2 YFSETQ. Full variable domain (remainder filled in from reference TRBV5-1 and TRBJ2-2): KAGVTQTPRYLIKTRGQQVTLSCSPISGHRSVSWYQQTPGQGLQFLFEYFSETQRNKGNFPGRFSGRQFSNSRSEMNVSTLELGDSALYLCASSRNVDWANTGELFFGEGSRLTVL.

This chain links TRBV7-8 with TRBJ2-7; TCRdb lists TRBD1, though no DNA is available to test this call. Germline V gene lookup returns CDR1 SGHVS and CDR2 FQNEAQ. This CDR3 is 15 amino acids long. The CDR3 reads CASSPQVRGRYEQYF. Full variable domain (missing parts from reference TRBV7-8 and TRBJ2-7): GAGVSQSPRYKVAKRGQDVALRCDPISGHVSLFWYQQALGQGPEFLTYFQNEAQLDKSGLPSDRFFAERPEGSVSTLKIQRTQQEDSAVYLCASSPQVRGRYEQYFGPGTRLTVT.

The CDR3 protein is CASSPSGLYETQYF. The J gene is TRBJ2-5, the V gene TRBV5-1; TCRdb indicates TRBD2, and absent DNA this call remains unverified. Germline V gene sequence: CDR1 SGHRS, CDR2 YFSETQ. CDR3 length: 14 residues.

The V and J genes are TRBV24-1 and TRBJ2-3; without DNA, the TCRdb call of TRBD2 cannot be checked. The CDR3 is made up of 11 amino acids. CDR1 is KGHDR, CDR2 SFDVKD, per germline. CDR3 amino acids: CATSDPRGQYF.

The gene calls are TRBV15 and TRBJ2-7; as DNA is missing, the TRBD1 call by TCRdb cannot be tested. The germline V gene has CDR1 LNHNV and CDR2 YYDKDF (reference sequence). The length of the CDR3 is 14 residues. CDR3 sequence: CATSTRQGSYEQYF. Looking up the rest from reference TRBV15 and TRBJ2-7 gives the full variable domain: DAMVIQNPRYQVTQFGKPVTLSCSQTLNHNVMYWYQQKSSQAPKLLFHYYDKDFNNEADTPDNFQSRRPNTSFCFLDIRSPGLGDTAMYLCATSTRQGSYEQYFGPGTRLTVT.

The V call is TRBV12-3 or TRBV12-4, the J call TRBJ2-5; TCRdb lists TRBD1, though no DNA is available to test this call. The CDR3 is made up of 13 amino acids. The CDR3 sequence is CASSSTGQETQYF.

The rearrangement uses TRBV4-1 and TRBJ2-1; lacking DNA, the TRBD1 call made by TCRdb goes unchecked. Looked up from germline, CDR1 is MGHRA and CDR2 is YSYEKL. The CDR3 contains 14 residues. CDR3 amino acids: CASSQAFHGGEQFF.

V is TRBV7-9 and J is TRBJ2-5. The CDR3 is 17 residues long. Germline CDR1 is SEHNR and CDR2 is FQNEAQ (reference sequence). The CDR3 loop reads CASSLAMPLEIHETQYF.

The chain is built from TRBV15 and TRBJ2-5; TCRdb lists TRBD1, though no DNA is available to test this call. Germline V lookup: CDR1 LNHNV, CDR2 YYDKDF (reference sequence). This CDR3 region has 14 residues. The CDR3 reads CATSRVGVQETQYF.

The rearrangement uses TRBV12-3 or TRBV12-4 and TRBJ2-1; the D gene TCRdb calls, TRBD2, cannot be checked with no DNA. This CDR3 is 13 amino acids long. CDR3 amino acids: CAIGRDSLFEQFF.

V is TRBV5-1 and J is TRBJ2-3. Per the germline V gene, CDR1 is SGHRS and CDR2 is YFSETQ. The CDR3 loop spans 16 amino acids. CDR3 loop: CASSLGQTGSTDTQYF.

The V and J genes are TRBV5-1 and TRBJ1-1. The CDR3 sequence is 11 residues long. Looked up from germline, CDR1 is SGHRS and CDR2 is YFSETQ. CDR3 protein: CASSLGAEAFF.

The chain recombines TRBV7-2 with TRBJ2-7; the TCRdb call, TRBD2, lacks DNA for checking. Germline loops: CDR1 SGHTA, CDR2 FQGNSA. This CDR3 comprises 16 residues. The CDR3 here is CASSPNSGRVSGEQYF.

The J gene is TRBJ2-2, the V gene TRBV10-3. The CDR3 loop spans 11 amino acids. Germline V gene sequence: CDR1 ENHRY, CDR2 SYGVKD. This CDR3 reads CAPENTGELFF.

The chain combines TRBV29-1 with TRBJ2-3; TCRdb picks TRBD1, but there is no DNA to check that call. The CDR3 extends over 13 amino acids. Looked up from germline, CDR1 is SQVTM and CDR2 is ANQGSEA. The CDR3 sequence is CSVGGRNTDTQYF.

The V gene is TRBV4-3, the J gene TRBJ1-5; TCRdb's D call, TRBD1, is unchecked because there is no DNA. The germline gives CDR1 LGHNA, CDR2 YSLEER. This CDR3 is built from 14 residues. Here the CDR3 reads CASSQDAGYQPQHF.

The CDR3: CASSKERDREHGYTF. The J gene is TRBJ1-2, the V gene TRBV21-1; with no DNA, the TCRdb D assignment of TRBD1 cannot be verified. TRBV21-1 is listed as a pseudogene. The CDR3 runs to 15 residues.

The chain recombines TRBV6-1 with TRBJ2-1; the TCRdb call, TRBD1, lacks DNA for checking. The CDR3 spans 17 residues. Germline CDR1 and CDR2: MNHNS and SASEGT. CDR3: CASSLLLGTGGVNEQFF.

This chain joins TRBV5-6 and TRBJ2-3; TCRdb gives TRBD2 as the D gene, but with no DNA this cannot be confirmed. CDR3 size: 12 residues. Per the germline V gene, CDR1 is SGHDT and CDR2 is YYEEEE. CDR3: CASSLPSGIGYF.

This chain connects TRBV4-3 to TRBJ2-7; TCRdb's assignment of TRBD1 cannot be checked, as there is no DNA. Germline-derived CDR1 and CDR2 are LGHNA and YSLEER. The CDR3 runs 15 residues. The CDR3: CASRQTGTRDGEQYF.

The chain carries TRBV28 and TRBJ2-1. The CDR3 extends over 14 amino acids. Germline values: CDR1 MDHEN, CDR2 SYDVKM. The CDR3 here is CASTNPGYNNEQFF.

The chain's CDR3 is CASSGSMETQYF. The gene calls are TRBV7-9 and TRBJ2-5. CDR3 length: 12 amino acids. Germline assignment: CDR1 SEHNR and CDR2 FQNEAQ (reference sequence).